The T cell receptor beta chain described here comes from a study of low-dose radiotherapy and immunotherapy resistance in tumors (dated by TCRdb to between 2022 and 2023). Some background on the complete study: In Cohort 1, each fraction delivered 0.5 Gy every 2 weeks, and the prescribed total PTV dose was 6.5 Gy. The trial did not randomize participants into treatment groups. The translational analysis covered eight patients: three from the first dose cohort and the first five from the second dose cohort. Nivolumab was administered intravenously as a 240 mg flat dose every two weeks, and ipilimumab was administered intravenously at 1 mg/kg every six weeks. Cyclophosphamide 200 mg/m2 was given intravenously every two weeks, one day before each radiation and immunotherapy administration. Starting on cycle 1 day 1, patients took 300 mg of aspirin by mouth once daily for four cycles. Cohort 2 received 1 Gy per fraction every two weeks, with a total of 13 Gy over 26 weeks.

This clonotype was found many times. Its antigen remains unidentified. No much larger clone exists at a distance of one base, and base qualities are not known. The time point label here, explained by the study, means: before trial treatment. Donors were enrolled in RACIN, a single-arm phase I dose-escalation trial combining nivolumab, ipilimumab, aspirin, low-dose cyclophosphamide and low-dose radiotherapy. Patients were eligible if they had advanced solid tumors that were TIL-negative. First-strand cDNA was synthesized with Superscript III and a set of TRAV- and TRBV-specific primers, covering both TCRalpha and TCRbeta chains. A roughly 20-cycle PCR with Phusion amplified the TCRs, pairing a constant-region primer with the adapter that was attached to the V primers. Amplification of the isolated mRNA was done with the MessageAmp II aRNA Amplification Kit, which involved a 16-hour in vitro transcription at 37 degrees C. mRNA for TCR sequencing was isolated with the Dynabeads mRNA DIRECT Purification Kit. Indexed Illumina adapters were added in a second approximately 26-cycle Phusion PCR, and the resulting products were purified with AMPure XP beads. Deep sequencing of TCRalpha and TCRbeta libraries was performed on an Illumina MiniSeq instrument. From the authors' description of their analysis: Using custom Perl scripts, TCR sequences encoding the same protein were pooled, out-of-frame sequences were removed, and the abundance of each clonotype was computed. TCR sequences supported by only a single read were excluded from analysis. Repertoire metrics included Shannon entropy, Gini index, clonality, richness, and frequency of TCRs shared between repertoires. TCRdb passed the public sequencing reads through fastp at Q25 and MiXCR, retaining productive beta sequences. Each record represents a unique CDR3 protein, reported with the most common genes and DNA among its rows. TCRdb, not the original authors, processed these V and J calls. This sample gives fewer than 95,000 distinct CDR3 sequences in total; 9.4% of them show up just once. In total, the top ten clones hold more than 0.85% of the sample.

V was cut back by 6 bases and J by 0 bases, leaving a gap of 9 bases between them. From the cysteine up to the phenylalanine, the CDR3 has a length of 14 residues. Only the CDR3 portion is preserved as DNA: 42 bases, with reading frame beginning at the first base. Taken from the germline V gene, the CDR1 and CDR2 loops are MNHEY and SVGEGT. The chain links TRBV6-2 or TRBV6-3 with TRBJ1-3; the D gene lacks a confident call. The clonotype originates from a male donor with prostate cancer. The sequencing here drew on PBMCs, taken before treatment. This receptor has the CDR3 CASRRADSGNTIYF. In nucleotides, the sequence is TGTGCCAGCAGGCGAGCGGACTCTGGAAACACCATATATTTT.